This TCR beta chain is from a study of T-cell memory formation after mild COVID-19. Study-wide points: Within pre-infection memory, some responding clones were found, suggesting cross-reactive memory joined. CD4/CD8 balance held among clones contracting day 15 to 85, and later expanders leaned CD4+.

The CDR3 spans 14 residues. The trim removed 6 bases at V and 7 bases at J, leaving 9 bases unmatched. After 5'RACE with constant-segment primers, TCR alpha and TCR beta cDNA libraries carrying sample barcodes and UMIs were obtained. TCRdb reanalysed the 5' RACE reads using MiXCR and keeps one entry per CDR3 protein. The repertoire has 150,000 to 200,000 distinct CDR3 sequences, approximately 15% of them found once; the top ten carry 13% to 15%. On this clonotype: Its antigen is not identified.

Specimen: PBMCs or a T cell subset sorted from them (not recorded which). The sequence was collected from an adult woman who had mild COVID-19 (a few samples of this study predate the infection). Cell type and time point are not known. J is TRBJ1-5 and V is TRBV12-3 or TRBV12-4; 7 bases are shared with TRBD1. The CDR3: CASSAGTDGQPQHF. Here the CDR3 DNA reads TGTGCCAGCAGCGCGGGGACAGACGGCCAGCCCCAGCATTTT.